These T cell receptor beta chains were read from a single sample in a study of response to subunit inactivated influenza vaccine. TCRdb ran MiXCR on the RT-PCR reads and lists one entry per CDR3 protein. The repertoire has approximately 230,000 distinct CDR3 sequences, more than 9% of them found once; the top ten carry over 6.5%. The specimen was non-naive T cells sorted from PBMCs, collected around two weeks before vaccination. These receptors were collected from a man aged 45-60 years who received an inactivated influenza vaccine. Both conserved end residues are part of each CDR3. The order of the fields is clone size, J gene, V gene, D gene, CDR3 DNA, CDR3 protein. D genes are given only for firm matches. Part of the rows lack a size; the others show once, few, many or a class for expanded clones.

few	TRBJ2-7	TRBV6-1	TRBD1	TGTGCCAGCAGAACGGGACAGGGCAGCTACGAGCAGTACTTC	CASRTGQGSYEQYF
many	TRBJ1-5	TRBV7-9	-	TGTGCCAGCAGCCTAGACGGGAATCAGCCCCAGCATTTT	CASSLDGNQPQHF
-	TRBJ2-5	TRBV27	-	TGTGCCAGCAGTTTGACAGCTAGCGTCCCGCTCCGAGAGACCCAGTACTTC	CASSLTASVPLRETQYF
-	TRBJ2-3	TRBV18	TRBD2	TGTGCCAGCTCACCGACTAGCGGTTCCTATACGCAGTATTTT	CASSPTSGSYTQYF
once	TRBJ1-1	TRBV7-9	-	TGTGCCAGCAGCTTAAGTGACAGAGCGAACACTGAAGCTTTCTTT	CASSLSDRANTEAFF
-	TRBJ1-1	TRBV18	-	TGTGCCAGCTCACCACCGGGGGCGAAGAACACTGAAGCTTTCTTT	CASSPPGAKNTEAFF
many	TRBJ2-3	TRBV20-1	TRBD2	TGCAGTGCCTTACTAGCGGGAACAGGAGATACGCAGTATTTT	CSALLAGTGDTQYF
-	TRBJ2-3	TRBV6-5	TRBD2	TGTGCCAGCAGTTTCCTAGCGGAAAGCACAGATACGCAGTATTTT	CASSFLAESTDTQYF
once	TRBJ2-3	TRBV10-3	-	TGTGCCATCAGTGAGTCGGCAGGGGGCACAGATACGCAGTATTTT	CAISESAGGTDTQYF
-	TRBJ2-1	TRBV12-3/TRBV12-4	-	TGTGCCAGCAGCATCTCTCAGACGGGGAATTGGCTAAATGAGCAGTTCTTC	CASSISQTGNWLNEQFF
few	TRBJ2-7	TRBV2	TRBD1	TGTGCCAGCAGCTTGACAGGGCCTGAGCAGTACTTC	CASSLTGPEQYF
few	TRBJ2-5	TRBV6-4	-	TGTGCCAGCAGTGGACGGTTTACAGAGACCCAGTACTTC	CASSGRFTETQYF
few	TRBJ2-7	TRBV11-1	TRBD2	TGTGCCAGCAGCTCCAGCGGGGGCCCCGGGTACGAGCAGTACTTC	CASSSSGGPGYEQYF
many	TRBJ2-4	TRBV7-2	-	TGTGCCAGCGCCTCGGGACAACGCAAAAACATTCAGTACTTC	CASASGQRKNIQYF
few	TRBJ1-1	TRBV6-1	-	TGTGCCAGCAGCAACGCCATGAAGAACACTGAAGCTTTCTTT	CASSNAMKNTEAFF
-	TRBJ2-4	TRBV3-1	-	TGTGCCAGCAGCCCGCTTGGAGGGGGCCTGAACATTCAGTACTTC	CASSPLGGGLNIQYF
-	TRBJ2-1	TRBV9	TRBD2	TGTGCCAGCAGGGTAGACCCGGGACTAGCGGGGGAGCAGTTCTTC	CASRVDPGLAGEQFF
many	TRBJ2-7	TRBV5-1	TRBD1	TGCGCCAGCAGCTCGGGACAGGGTTTTGTGTCCTACGAGCAGTACTTC	CASSSGQGFVSYEQYF
-	TRBJ1-2	TRBV6-5	TRBD1	TGTGCCAGCAGTTACTCGGGTACAGGGGGCTATGGCTACACCTTC	CASSYSGTGGYGYTF
few	TRBJ1-1	TRBV5-1	-	TGCGCCAGCAGCTTGGATTATCAGCGTTCGAGCACTGAAGCTTTCTTT	CASSLDYQRSSTEAFF
-	TRBJ2-7	TRBV20-1	-	TGCAGTGCCCCCGAGGGGGGCTCCTACGAGCAGTACTTC	CSAPEGGSYEQYF
few	TRBJ2-3	TRBV24-1	TRBD2	TGTGCCACCAGTCCACTAGCGGGGGGGCCTGCAGATACGCAGTATTTT	CATSPLAGGPADTQYF
-	TRBJ2-5	TRBV20-1	-	TGCAGTGCTAGACGTCCGGGGTCGGGGAAAGAGACCCAGTACTTC	CSARRPGSGKETQYF
-	TRBJ1-2	TRBV6-2/TRBV6-3	TRBD1	TGTGCCAGCACGGGACAGGGAGGCTACACCTTC	CASTGQGGYTF
many	TRBJ1-5	TRBV7-6	TRBD1	TGTGCCAGCAGCTTACGTCCAGGGGGCGACGGATATAGCAATCAGCCCCAGCATTTT	CASSLRPGGDGYSNQPQHF
few	TRBJ2-3	TRBV25-1	-	TGTGCCAGCAGCGGAACTAGCAGTGGCACAGATACGCAGTATTTT	CASSGTSSGTDTQYF
-	TRBJ1-6	TRBV6-5	-	TGTGCCAGCAGGGATTCACCCCTCCACTTT	CASRDSPLHF
few	TRBJ2-3	TRBV9	-	TGTGCCAGCAGTCAACCGGGATCCAGCACAGATACGCAGTATTTT	CASSQPGSSTDTQYF
many	TRBJ2-3	TRBV29-1	-	TGCAGCGTTCAACTAGGTGGGGATACGCAGTATTTT	CSVQLGGDTQYF
few	TRBJ2-1	TRBV4-2	TRBD2	TGTGCCAGCAGCCCCCTTCGGGCTAGCGGGGGGCGCTCCTACAATGAGCAGTTCTTC	CASSPLRASGGRSYNEQFF
-	TRBJ1-1	TRBV5-1	TRBD1	TGCGCCAGCAGCAAAGGACAGGGACTGAACACTGAAGCTTTCTTT	CASSKGQGLNTEAFF